These 10 T cell receptor beta chains originate from one sample sequenced in a study of CD8 T cell repertoires and HIV-1 epitope variants. Profiled with immunoSEQ multiplex PCR; TCRdb holds only in-frame clones, not every one. The sample has about 95,000 clones, roughly 80% seen once. Material: uncultured baseline CD8+ T cells from peripheral blood mononuclear cells (PBMCs). These receptors all come from a male donor with HIV.

The rearrangement links TRBV5-1 to TRBJ2-1; D is tentatively TRBD1 or TRBD2 (5 bases each). CDR3 length: 13 residues. Germline values: CDR1 SGHRS, CDR2 YFSETQ. V was shortened by 4 bases and J by 8 bases, with 13 bases between the two germline ends. For the CDR3, the DNA is TGCGCCAGCAGCGGGGGTAGCGCCCATGAGCAGTTCTTC. Translated, it gives CASSGGSAHEQFF.

This chain uses TRBV7-2 with TRBJ2-7; D perhaps matches TRBD2 (5 bases). The germline V and J ends were trimmed by 2 bases and 2 bases, with 13 bases remaining between them. The germline V gene encodes CDR1 SGHTA and CDR2 FQGNSA. This CDR3 has 15 residues. CDR3 region: CASSLNGGQTYEQYF. CDR3 coding DNA: TGTGCCAGCAGCTTAAACGGCGGGCAAACCTACGAGCAGTACTTC. The variable domain in full, completed from reference TRBV7-2 and TRBJ2-7, reads GAGVSQSPSNKVTEKGKDVELRCDPISGHTALYWYRQSLGQGLEFLIYFQGNSAPDKSGLPSDRFSAERTGGSVSTLTIQRTQQEDSAVYLCASSLNGGQTYEQYFGPGTRLTVT.

The chain couples TRBV2 to TRBJ2-2, with D perhaps matching TRBD2 (5 bases). V was trimmed by 3 bases and J by 2 bases, leaving 10 bases between them. The CDR3 consists of 15 residues. Germline V gives CDR1 SNHLY, CDR2 FYNNEI. CDR3 bases: TGTGCCAGCAGTGAGAGAGGACTTAACACCGGGGAGCTGTTTTTT. Its translation is CASSERGLNTGELFF.

This clone occurred a few times. This chain connects TRBV4-1 to TRBJ2-7; maybe TRBD1 (5 bases). The CDR3 contains 13 residues. The germline CDR1 and CDR2 sequences are MGHRA and YSYEKL. V was cut by 1 base and J by 4 bases, with 8 bases left in between. CDR3 in DNA: TGCGCCAGCAGCCAAGGGGCAGGGTACGAGCAGTACTTC. It yields the protein CASSQGAGYEQYF.

The chain uses TRBV5-8 and TRBJ1-5, with D perhaps TRBD1 (5 bases). The CDR3 totals 16 residues. Germline V CDR1 and CDR2: SGHTS, YDEGEE. Trimming removed 5 bases from V and 4 bases from J, with 19 bases in between. Here the CDR3 reads CASSRAGTRGNQPQHF. In DNA, the CDR3 is TGTGCCAGCAGTCGAGCCGGGACCCGGGGGAATCAGCCCCAGCATTTT.

The chain uses TRBV28 and TRBJ2-7; 8 positions agree with TRBD1. The CDR3 is 18 amino acids. V trimming: 4 bases; J trimming: 4 bases; junction bases outside the gene matches: 18. Germline V lookup: CDR1 MDHEN, CDR2 SYDVKM. CDR3 in amino acids: CASSSAGGRGWRAYEQYF. DNA of the CDR3: TGTGCCAGCAGTTCCGCAGGGGGCAGAGGGTGGCGGGCTTACGAGCAGTACTTC.

Many counts were recorded for this clone. This rearrangement joins TRBV28 to TRBJ2-7; D not resolved. Germline V lookup: CDR1 MDHEN, CDR2 SYDVKM. The V and J ends lost 5 bases and 0 bases respectively, with 14 bases between them. The CDR3 contains 15 residues. CDR3 region: CASSTPSGPSYEQYF. CDR3 coding DNA: TGTGCCAGCAGTACCCCTTCGGGCCCCTCCTACGAGCAGTACTTC.

The CDR3 loop reads CASSERDGVRSPLHF. In nucleotides, the CDR3 is TGTGCCAGCAGTGAAAGAGACGGGGTACGTTCACCCCTCCACTTT. The V call is TRBV2, the J call TRBJ1-6; D unresolved. V was cut by 2 bases and J by 9 bases, with 14 bases left in between. CDR3 length: 15 residues. The germline V gene encodes CDR1 SNHLY and CDR2 FYNNEI.

At least ten counts were recorded for this clone. The rearrangement uses TRBV30 and TRBJ1-5, with D tentatively TRBD1 (5 bases). Trimming stripped 2 bases from V and 5 bases from J, with 10 bases between. The V gene's germline CDR1 is GTSNPN and CDR2 SVGIG (reference sequence). This CDR3 is 13 amino acids long. CDR3 loop: CAWSPRGDQPQHF. The CDR3 DNA sequence: TGTGCCTGGAGTCCCCGGGGGGATCAGCCCCAGCATTTT.

This clone occurred once. The V call is TRBV7-6, the J call TRBJ2-2; D may be TRBD1 (6 bases). V was clipped by 2 bases and J by 2 bases, with 12 bases between them. The germline gives CDR1 SGHVS, CDR2 FNYEAQ. CDR3 length equals 16 residues. The CDR3 loop reads CASSLWDIRNTGELFF. The CDR3 region has the DNA TGTGCCAGCAGCTTATGGGACATCCGCAACACCGGGGAGCTGTTTTTT. Based on the CDR3 plus reference TRBV7-6 and TRBJ2-2, the full variable domain is GAGVSQSPRYKVTKRGQDVALRCDPISGHVSLYWYRQALGQGPEFLTYFNYEAQQDKSGLPNDRFSAERPEGSISTLTIQRTEQRDSAMYRCASSLWDIRNTGELFFGEGSRLTVL.